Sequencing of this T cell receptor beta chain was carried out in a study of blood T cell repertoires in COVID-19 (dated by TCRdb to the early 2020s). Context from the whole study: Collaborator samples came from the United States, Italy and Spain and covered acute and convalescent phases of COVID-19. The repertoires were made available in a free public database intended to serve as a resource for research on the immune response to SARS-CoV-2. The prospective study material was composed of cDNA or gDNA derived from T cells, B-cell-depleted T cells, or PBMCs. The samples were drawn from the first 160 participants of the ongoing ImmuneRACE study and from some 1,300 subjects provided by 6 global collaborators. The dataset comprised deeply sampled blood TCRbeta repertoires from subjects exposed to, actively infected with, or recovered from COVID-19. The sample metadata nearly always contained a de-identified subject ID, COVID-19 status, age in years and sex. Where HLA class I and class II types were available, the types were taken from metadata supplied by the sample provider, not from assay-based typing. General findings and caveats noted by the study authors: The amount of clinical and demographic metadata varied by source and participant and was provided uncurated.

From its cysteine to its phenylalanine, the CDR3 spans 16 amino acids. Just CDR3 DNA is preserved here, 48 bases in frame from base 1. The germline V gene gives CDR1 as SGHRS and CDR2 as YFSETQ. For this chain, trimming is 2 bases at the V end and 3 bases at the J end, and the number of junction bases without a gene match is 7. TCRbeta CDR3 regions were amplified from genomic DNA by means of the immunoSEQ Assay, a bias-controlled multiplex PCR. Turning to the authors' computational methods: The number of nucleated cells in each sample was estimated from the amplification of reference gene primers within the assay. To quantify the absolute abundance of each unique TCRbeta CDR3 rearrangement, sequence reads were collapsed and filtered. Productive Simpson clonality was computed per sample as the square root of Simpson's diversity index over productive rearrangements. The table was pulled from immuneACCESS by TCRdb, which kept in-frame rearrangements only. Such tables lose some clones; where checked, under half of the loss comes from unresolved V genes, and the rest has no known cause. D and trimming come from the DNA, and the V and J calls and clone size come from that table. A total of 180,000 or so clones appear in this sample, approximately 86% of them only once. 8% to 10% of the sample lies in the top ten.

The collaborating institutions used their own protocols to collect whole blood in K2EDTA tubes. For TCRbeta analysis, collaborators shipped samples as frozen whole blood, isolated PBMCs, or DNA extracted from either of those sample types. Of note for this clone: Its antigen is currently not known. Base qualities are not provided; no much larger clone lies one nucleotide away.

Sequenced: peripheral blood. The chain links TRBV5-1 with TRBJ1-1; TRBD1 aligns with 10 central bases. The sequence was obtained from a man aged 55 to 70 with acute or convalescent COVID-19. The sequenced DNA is TGCGCCAGCAGCTTTCTGACAGGGGGCCTGGACACTGAAGCTTTCTTT. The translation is CASSFLTGGLDTEAFF.